The 20 T cell receptor beta chains below were found in one sample sequenced in a study of blood T cell repertoires in COVID-19. TCRdb's copy holds only in-frame clones and misses some; the assay was immunoSEQ multiplex PCR. The repertoire holds roughly 81,000 clones, 83% seen once, with over 30% in the top ten. The sequenced material came from peripheral blood. Every receptor here comes from a man older than 75 with active or convalescent COVID-19.

This sequence joins TRBV30 and TRBJ2-3, with D uncertain. Looked up from germline, CDR1 is GTSNPN and CDR2 is SVGIG (reference sequence). Trimming removed 2 bases at V and 0 bases at J, with 3 bases between. This CDR3 region has 12 residues. This CDR3 is CAWSSSTDTQYF. The CDR3 DNA follows: TGTGCCTGGAGTTCAAGCACAGATACGCAGTATTTT.

The genes are TRBV10-2 and TRBJ2-1, with 9 bases lining up with TRBD2. The CDR3 runs to 14 residues. Germline CDR1 and CDR2: WSHSY and SAAADI. The junction had 4 bases not matched to a gene; V was cut back by 6 bases and J by 4 bases. The chain's CDR3 is CASRTSGLYNEQFF. In DNA form, the CDR3 reads TGCGCCAGCAGGACTAGCGGACTATACAATGAGCAGTTCTTC.

This clone occurred once. V is TRBV2 and J is TRBJ1-1; D possibly corresponds to TRBD1 (6 bases). Germline CDR1 and CDR2: SNHLY and FYNNEI. Trimming left V 6 bases short and J 5 bases short, with 16 bases between. This CDR3 is built from 14 residues. Here the CDR3 reads CASRNRVKGTEAFF. CDR3 in DNA: TGTGCCAGCAGGAACAGGGTAAAGGGGACTGAAGCTTTCTTT.

Only a few counts were recorded for this clone. The CDR3 coding sequence is TGTGCCAGCAGCTTTGGGGTGGACAGGGGACGTTCACCCCTCCACTTT. It codes for CASSFGVDRGRSPLHF. J is TRBJ1-6 and V is TRBV5-4; 9 nucleotides line up with TRBD1. V gave up 2 bases and J gave up 9 bases; unmatched junction bases: 9. CDR3 length: 16 amino acids. Germline values: CDR1 SGHNT, CDR2 YYREEE (reference sequence). Complete variable domain (other parts from reference TRBV5-4 and TRBJ1-6): ETGVTQSPTHLIKTRGQQVTLRCSSQSGHNTVSWYQQALGQGPQFIFQYYREEENGRGNFPPRFSGLQFPNYSSELNVNALELDDSALYLCASSFGVDRGRSPLHFGNGTRLTVT.

This clone was picked up one time. The rearrangement joins TRBV7-2 to TRBJ1-1; 7 nucleotides line up with TRBD1. This CDR3 is built from 14 residues. Germline lookup yields CDR1 SGHTA and CDR2 FQGNSA. V shed 7 bases, J shed 2 bases, and the junction held 7 bases outside the gene matches. CDR3 region: CASTQGQINTEAFF. The CDR3 nucleotides read TGTGCCAGCACCCAGGGACAGATCAACACTGAAGCTTTCTTT.

The gene calls are TRBV10-3 and TRBJ2-7; D perhaps matches TRBD2 (7 bases). Trimming took 6 bases from V and 3 from J, leaving 15 bases between them. Germline values: CDR1 ENHRY, CDR2 SYGVKD. This CDR3 contains 14 residues. CDR3 loop: CAIRSRGQDYEQYF. CDR3 sequence (DNA): TGTGCCATCAGGTCGCGGGGGCAGGACTACGAGCAGTACTTC.

This clone was detected once. The V call is TRBV5-1, the J call TRBJ2-1; 10 bases fit TRBD2. V was pared by 4 bases and J by 3 bases, with 10 bases of the junction left unmatched. The CDR3 runs to 17 residues. Germline V gives CDR1 SGHRS, CDR2 YFSETQ. The CDR3 DNA reads as TGCGCCAGCAGCCCCACTTCCGGGACTAGCGTCTACAATGAGCAGTTCTTC. Its translation: CASSPTSGTSVYNEQFF.

The chain has TRBV11-2 and TRBJ1-4; 8 bases fit TRBD1. Germline V gene lookup returns CDR1 SGHAT and CDR2 FQNNGV. The CDR3 totals 19 residues. Trimming removed 0 bases from V and 4 bases from J; junction bases left unmatched: 13. CDR3 DNA sequence: TGTGCCAGCAGCTTAGATCTCGGACAGGGTACCCGCATTAATGAAAAACTGTTTTTT. This codes for CASSLDLGQGTRINEKLFF.

This chain links TRBV5-1 with TRBJ2-1, with TRBD2 matching 9 bases. Germline assignment: CDR1 SGHRS and CDR2 YFSETQ. The CDR3 sequence is 16 residues long. With 1 base clipped from V and 0 bases from J, the junction kept 2 bases outside the gene matches. The DNA for the CDR3 is TGCGCCAGCAGCTTGCAGCGGGAGGTCTCCTACAATGAGCAGTTCTTC. The encoded protein is CASSLQREVSYNEQFF.

The chain has TRBV30 and TRBJ2-7; the match to TRBD1 covers 8 bases. The junction had 2 bases not matched to a gene; V was cut back by 5 bases and J by 2 bases. The CDR3 length is 12 residues. Looked up from germline, CDR1 is GTSNPN and CDR2 is SVGIG (reference sequence). The CDR3 nucleotides are TGTGCCTGGGGGGACAGGCCCTACGAGCAGTACTTC. This sequence encodes CAWGDRPYEQYF. Full variable domain (missing parts from reference TRBV30 and TRBJ2-7): SQTIHQWPATLVQPVGSPLSLECTVEGTSNPNLYWYRQAAGRGLQLLFYSVGIGQISSEVPQNLSASRPQDRQFILSSKKLLLSDSGFYLCAWGDRPYEQYFGPGTRLTVT.

The gene calls are TRBV3-1 (or the pseudogene TRBV3-2) and TRBJ2-6, with 7 nucleotides matching TRBD1. V gave up 3 bases and J gave up 2 bases; unmatched junction bases: 1. CDR3 size: 15 residues. Germline lookup yields CDR1 LGHDT and CDR2 YNNKEL (reference sequence). CDR3 residues: CASSQRGPGANVLTF. The CDR3 DNA is TGTGCCAGCAGCCAGAGGGGGCCTGGGGCCAACGTCCTGACTTTC.

The CDR3 DNA sequence: TGCGCCAGCAGCTTAGAATACGGGGGAAATGAAAAACTGTTTTTT. This sequence encodes CASSLEYGGNEKLFF. V is TRBV5-1 and J is TRBJ1-4, with D tentatively TRBD1 (5 bases). Trimming removed 2 bases at V and 5 bases at J, with 13 bases between. The CDR3 consists of 15 residues. Germline V gene lookup returns CDR1 SGHRS and CDR2 YFSETQ.

The J gene is TRBJ1-4, the V gene TRBV19; possibly TRBD1 for D (5 bases). This CDR3 contains 15 residues. Per the germline V gene, CDR1 is LNHDA and CDR2 is SQIVND (reference sequence). Trimming took 3 bases from V and 5 from J, leaving 13 bases between them. CDR3 DNA: TGTGCCAGTAGTATGCCCAGACGGGGGAATGAAAAACTGTTTTTT. It translates to CASSMPRRGNEKLFF.

This rearrangement joins TRBV10-3 to TRBJ2-7; 10 nucleotides line up with TRBD2. The CDR3 extends over 14 amino acids. CDR1 and CDR2 (germline): ENHRY, SYGVKD. J lost 5 bases, V lost 3 bases, and 4 bases had no gene match. The CDR3 sequence: CAISEGLAGDEQYF. CDR3 in DNA: TGTGCCATCAGTGAAGGTCTAGCGGGGGACGAGCAGTACTTC.

This rearrangement joins TRBV10-1 to TRBJ2-1; 11 bases are a match to TRBD2. J gave up 10 bases and V 8 bases, and 10 bases lay outside the gene matches. Germline lookup yields CDR1 WNHNN and CDR2 SYGVQD (reference sequence). The CDR3 consists of 14 residues. CDR3 protein: CASHSGRVNEEQFF. The CDR3 coding sequence is TGCGCCAGCCATAGCGGGAGGGTTAACGAGGAGCAGTTCTTC.

The genes are TRBV7-2 and TRBJ2-2; 7 nucleotides line up with TRBD2. Germline CDR1 is SGHTA and CDR2 is FQGNSA. The CDR3 has 15 residues. V shed 2 bases and J 3 bases; nucleotides not matched to a gene: 3. The CDR3 reads CASSLWLADTGELFF. The CDR3 coding sequence is TGTGCCAGCAGCTTATGGCTAGCGGACACCGGGGAGCTGTTTTTT.

The J gene is TRBJ2-1, the V gene TRBV30; D remains unclear. The CDR3 covers 12 residues. Per germline, CDR1 GTSNPN and CDR2 SVGIG (reference sequence). V shed 2 bases and J shed 6 bases, with 8 bases lying between them. The CDR3 protein is CAWSTDINEQFF. The CDR3 DNA reads as TGTGCCTGGAGTACAGATATCAATGAGCAGTTCTTC. Filled out from reference TRBV30 and TRBJ2-1, the complete variable domain reads SQTIHQWPATLVQPVGSPLSLECTVEGTSNPNLYWYRQAAGRGLQLLFYSVGIGQISSEVPQNLSASRPQDRQFILSSKKLLLSDSGFYLCAWSTDINEQFFGPGTRLTVL.

The chain is built from TRBV7-5 and TRBJ1-1; the listed D gene, TRBD1, was not tested against the DNA. TRBV7-5 is deemed a pseudogene. The CDR3 contains 16 residues. The chain's CDR3 is CVRSTKRTGTCTEAFF. The CDR3 bases are TGTGTCAGAAGCACAAAACGGACAGGGACGTGCACTGAAGCTTTCTTT.

The V and J genes are TRBV7-9 and TRBJ2-2; a possible D gene is TRBD1 (5 bases). V shed 5 bases and J shed 4 bases, with 11 bases lying between them. The CDR3 extends over 14 amino acids. Germline V gene data show CDR1 as SEHNR and CDR2 as FQNEAQ (reference sequence). CDR3: CASSRQIVTGELFF. CDR3 nucleotides: TGTGCCAGCAGCCGACAGATAGTCACCGGGGAGCTGTTTTTT.

This rearrangement joins TRBV19 to TRBJ2-2; weak D call: TRBD2 (7 bases). This CDR3 is 18 amino acids long. Deletions cut 3 bases from V and 0 bases from J, with 17 bases between. The germline gives CDR1 LNHDA, CDR2 SQIVND (reference sequence). CDR3 loop: CASSMWGGGAANTGELFF. The CDR3 DNA reads TGTGCCAGTAGTATGTGGGGGGGCGGAGCGGCGAACACCGGGGAGCTGTTTTTT.